This is a list of T cell receptor beta chains from one sample in a study of blood T cell repertoires in COVID-19. Clones were read by immunoSEQ multiplex PCR, and TCRdb kept only the in-frame ones, dropping some. The data show roughly 350,000 clones, with about 90% seen just once and over 6% held by the top ten. Sequencing input: peripheral blood. These TCRs come from a woman in her 50s with COVID-19, enrolled during active disease. CDR3s include the opening cysteine and the closing phenylalanine or tryptophan. The order of the fields is V gene, D gene, clone size, J gene, CDR3 protein, CDR3 DNA. A D gene is named only where the DNA matches it firmly. The size entry is marked missing in some rows and otherwise reads once, few, many or a size class.

V gene: TRBV7-6; D gene: TRBD1; clone size: NA; J gene: TRBJ1-5; CDR3 protein: CASSLGGTAVNQPQHF; CDR3 DNA: TGTGCCAGCAGCTTAGGAGGGACAGCCGTCAATCAGCCCCAGCATTTT
V gene: TRBV12-3/TRBV12-4; D gene: NA; clone size: NA; J gene: TRBJ2-7; CDR3 protein: CASSLPDSYEQYF; CDR3 DNA: TGTGCCAGCAGTTTACCCGACAGCTACGAGCAGTACTTC
V gene: TRBV6-6; D gene: NA; clone size: NA; J gene: TRBJ2-4; CDR3 protein: CASSPSVPGAYKNIQYF; CDR3 DNA: TGTGCCAGCAGTCCTTCGGTCCCCGGAGCGTACAAAAACATTCAGTACTTC
V gene: TRBV4-1; D gene: NA; clone size: NA; J gene: TRBJ2-7; CDR3 protein: CASSQDPSVRTYEQYF; CDR3 DNA: TGCGCCAGCAGCCAAGATCCTAGCGTACGGACTTACGAGCAGTACTTC
V gene: TRBV18; D gene: TRBD1; clone size: NA; J gene: TRBJ2-2; CDR3 protein: CASYRPDRVSGELFF; CDR3 DNA: TGTGCCAGCTACCGTCCCGACAGGGTATCCGGGGAGCTGTTTTTT
V gene: TRBV7-3; D gene: NA; clone size: NA; J gene: TRBJ2-3; CDR3 protein: CASSLNTGSPTDTQYF; CDR3 DNA: TGTGCCAGCAGCTTAAATACGGGTAGCCCCACAGATACGCAGTATTTT
V gene: TRBV6-5; D gene: NA; clone size: NA; J gene: TRBJ2-3; CDR3 protein: CASSIDRPDTQYF; CDR3 DNA: TGTGCCAGCTCAATTGACAGGCCCGATACGCAGTATTTT
V gene: TRBV7-2; D gene: TRBD1; clone size: NA; J gene: TRBJ1-1; CDR3 protein: CASRRNRGFTEAFF; CDR3 DNA: TGTGCCAGCAGGCGCAACAGGGGTTTCACTGAAGCTTTCTTT
V gene: TRBV7-6; D gene: NA; clone size: NA; J gene: TRBJ2-2; CDR3 protein: CASSLGSRGTGELFF; CDR3 DNA: TGTGCCAGCAGCTTAGGATCCAGGGGCACCGGGGAGCTGTTTTTT
V gene: TRBV7-2; D gene: NA; clone size: NA; J gene: TRBJ1-2; CDR3 protein: CASSQLGKTNYGYTF; CDR3 DNA: TGTGCCAGCAGCCAACTCGGGAAAACTAACTATGGCTACACCTTC
V gene: TRBV15; D gene: NA; clone size: NA; J gene: TRBJ1-3; CDR3 protein: CATSKRTDQPGNTIYF; CDR3 DNA: TGTGCCACCAGCAAGCGGACAGACCAACCTGGAAACACCATATATTTT
V gene: TRBV7-2; D gene: NA; clone size: once; J gene: TRBJ1-6; CDR3 protein: CASSLGAGVSPLHF; CDR3 DNA: TGTGCCAGCAGCTTAGGGGCAGGGGTGTCACCCCTCCACTTT
V gene: TRBV28; D gene: TRBD1; clone size: NA; J gene: TRBJ1-2; CDR3 protein: CASSKTGTGVTYGYTF; CDR3 DNA: TGTGCCAGCAGCAAAACCGGGACAGGGGTGACCTATGGCTACACCTTC
V gene: TRBV5-6; D gene: NA; clone size: NA; J gene: TRBJ1-1; CDR3 protein: CASSRRQALTEAFF; CDR3 DNA: TGTGCCAGCAGCCGCAGACAGGCACTCACTGAAGCTTTCTTT
V gene: TRBV4-2; D gene: NA; clone size: NA; J gene: TRBJ1-2; CDR3 protein: CASSQRTGSSGYTF; CDR3 DNA: TGTGCCAGCAGCCAACGTACAGGGTCGAGTGGCTACACCTTC
V gene: TRBV6-1; D gene: TRBD1; clone size: NA; J gene: TRBJ1-1; CDR3 protein: CASSEPGQARNTEAFF; CDR3 DNA: TGTGCCAGCAGTGAACCCGGACAGGCCCGGAACACTGAAGCTTTCTTT
V gene: TRBV4-1; D gene: TRBD2; clone size: NA; J gene: TRBJ2-1; CDR3 protein: CASSQGAGTSGSHEQFF; CDR3 DNA: TGCGCCAGCAGCCAAGGGGCCGGGACTAGCGGGAGCCATGAGCAGTTCTTC
V gene: TRBV4-2; D gene: TRBD2; clone size: NA; J gene: TRBJ2-7; CDR3 protein: CASSQELTSGDYEQYF; CDR3 DNA: TGTGCCAGCAGCCAAGAGCTGACTAGCGGGGATTACGAGCAGTACTTC
V gene: TRBV7-9; D gene: NA; clone size: NA; J gene: TRBJ1-2; CDR3 protein: CASSFLTQTYGYTF; CDR3 DNA: TGTGCCAGCAGCTTTCTGACACAAACCTATGGCTACACCTTC
V gene: TRBV18; D gene: TRBD2; clone size: NA; J gene: TRBJ2-1; CDR3 protein: CASSPGLAEYNEQFF; CDR3 DNA: TGTGCCAGCTCACCAGGACTAGCGGAGTACAATGAGCAGTTCTTC
V gene: TRBV5-1; D gene: TRBD1; clone size: NA; J gene: TRBJ1-1; CDR3 protein: CASSWGQISMNTEAFF; CDR3 DNA: TGCGCCAGCAGCTGGGGACAGATTAGCATGAACACTGAAGCTTTCTTT
V gene: TRBV18; D gene: TRBD2; clone size: NA; J gene: TRBJ2-1; CDR3 protein: CASSPRSISGILNEQFF; CDR3 DNA: TGTGCCAGCTCACCACGCTCCATTAGCGGGATTTTAAATGAGCAGTTCTTC
V gene: TRBV6-2/TRBV6-3; D gene: TRBD1; clone size: NA; J gene: TRBJ2-5; CDR3 protein: CASSYSSGGSETQYF; CDR3 DNA: TGTGCCAGCAGTTACTCGTCAGGGGGCAGCGAGACCCAGTACTTC
V gene: TRBV7-6; D gene: NA; clone size: NA; J gene: TRBJ1-1; CDR3 protein: CASSLAVTIAGPPENTEAFF; CDR3 DNA: TGTGCCAGCAGCTTAGCGGTGACGATCGCGGGGCCTCCCGAGAACACTGAAGCTTTCTTT
V gene: TRBV3-1/TRBV3-2; D gene: TRBD1; clone size: NA; J gene: TRBJ1-1; CDR3 protein: CASSPSRDRGGNTEAFF; CDR3 DNA: TGTGCCAGCAGCCCGTCCCGGGACAGGGGGGGGAACACTGAAGCTTTCTTT
V gene: TRBV29-1; D gene: NA; clone size: NA; J gene: TRBJ2-5; CDR3 protein: CSVDRRAETQYF; CDR3 DNA: TGCAGCGTTGATCGCAGGGCTGAGACCCAGTACTTC
V gene: TRBV6-5; D gene: NA; clone size: NA; J gene: TRBJ1-1; CDR3 protein: CASLRSAVENTEAFF; CDR3 DNA: TGTGCCAGCCTCCGCTCGGCGGTGGAGAACACTGAAGCTTTCTTT
V gene: TRBV3-1/TRBV3-2; D gene: TRBD1; clone size: NA; J gene: TRBJ1-5; CDR3 protein: CASSQTGGTAFAQHF; CDR3 DNA: TGTGCCAGCAGCCAAACAGGGGGGACGGCGTTTGCCCAGCATTTT
V gene: TRBV12-3/TRBV12-4; D gene: NA; clone size: NA; J gene: TRBJ1-3; CDR3 protein: CASDSRGNTIYF; CDR3 DNA: TGTGCCAGCGACAGCCGTGGAAACACCATATATTTT
V gene: TRBV21-1; D gene: NA; clone size: NA; J gene: TRBJ1-4; CDR3 protein: CASSKNGDEKLFF; CDR3 DNA: TGTGCCAGCAGCAAAAACGGGGATGAAAAACTGTTTTTT
V gene: TRBV29-1; D gene: TRBD1; clone size: NA; J gene: TRBJ1-2; CDR3 protein: CSVVAGGNYGYTF; CDR3 DNA: TGCAGCGTTGTTGCAGGGGGTAACTATGGCTACACCTTC
V gene: TRBV19; D gene: TRBD1; clone size: NA; J gene: TRBJ1-1; CDR3 protein: CASSAPGQGYTEAFF; CDR3 DNA: TGTGCCAGTAGTGCTCCGGGACAGGGGTACACTGAAGCTTTCTTT
V gene: TRBV29-1; D gene: TRBD1; clone size: NA; J gene: TRBJ1-5; CDR3 protein: CSVEAGGNQPQHF; CDR3 DNA: TGCAGCGTCGAGGCAGGGGGTAATCAGCCCCAGCATTTT
V gene: TRBV1; D gene: NA; clone size: NA; J gene: TRBJ2-1; CDR3 protein: CTNTPLEFF; CDR3 DNA: TGCACCAACACCCCCCTGGAGTTCTTC
V gene: TRBV2; D gene: TRBD1; clone size: NA; J gene: TRBJ1-1; CDR3 protein: CASSERQGITEAFF; CDR3 DNA: TGTGCCAGCAGTGAACGACAGGGGATCACTGAAGCTTTCTTT
V gene: TRBV4-3; D gene: NA; clone size: once; J gene: TRBJ1-4; CDR3 protein: CASSQGGGKLFF; CDR3 DNA: TGCGCCAGCAGCCAGGGGGGTGGAAAACTGTTTTTT
V gene: TRBV7-8; D gene: TRBD2; clone size: NA; J gene: TRBJ2-1; CDR3 protein: CASKAGRYNEQFF; CDR3 DNA: TGTGCCAGCAAAGCGGGACGATACAATGAGCAGTTCTTC
V gene: TRBV27; D gene: NA; clone size: NA; J gene: TRBJ2-5; CDR3 protein: CASSLLASATRQETQYF; CDR3 DNA: TGTGCCAGCAGTTTATTAGCGAGCGCGACCCGCCAAGAGACCCAGTACTTC
V gene: TRBV6-6; D gene: NA; clone size: once; J gene: TRBJ2-7; CDR3 protein: CASSYSPIGPYEQYF; CDR3 DNA: TGTGCCAGCAGTTACTCGCCCATCGGTCCCTACGAGCAGTACTTC
V gene: TRBV6-4; D gene: TRBD2; clone size: NA; J gene: TRBJ2-1; CDR3 protein: CASSDSISGSPYNEQFF; CDR3 DNA: TGTGCCAGCAGTGACTCGATTAGCGGGAGCCCATACAATGAGCAGTTCTTC
V gene: TRBV7-9; D gene: TRBD1; clone size: NA; J gene: TRBJ1-1; CDR3 protein: CASSSQGTEEAFF; CDR3 DNA: TGTGCCAGCAGCTCACAGGGGACGGAAGAAGCTTTCTTT
V gene: TRBV18; D gene: TRBD1; clone size: NA; J gene: TRBJ1-5; CDR3 protein: CASSPQTGGIQPQHF; CDR3 DNA: TGTGCCAGCTCACCACAGACAGGGGGTATTCAGCCCCAGCATTTT
V gene: TRBV7-9; D gene: TRBD2; clone size: NA; J gene: TRBJ2-3; CDR3 protein: CASSLVPSGPPTDTQYF; CDR3 DNA: TGTGCCAGCAGCTTAGTGCCTAGCGGGCCCCCCACAGATACGCAGTATTTT
V gene: TRBV5-1; D gene: TRBD1; clone size: once; J gene: TRBJ2-1; CDR3 protein: CASSWTSGTGYEQFF; CDR3 DNA: TGCGCCAGCAGCTGGACCTCCGGGACAGGGTATGAGCAGTTCTTC
V gene: TRBV25-1; D gene: TRBD2; clone size: NA; J gene: TRBJ2-1; CDR3 protein: CASSDRAGVGREQFF; CDR3 DNA: TGTGCCAGCAGTGATAGGGCGGGAGTAGGGCGCGAGCAGTTCTTC